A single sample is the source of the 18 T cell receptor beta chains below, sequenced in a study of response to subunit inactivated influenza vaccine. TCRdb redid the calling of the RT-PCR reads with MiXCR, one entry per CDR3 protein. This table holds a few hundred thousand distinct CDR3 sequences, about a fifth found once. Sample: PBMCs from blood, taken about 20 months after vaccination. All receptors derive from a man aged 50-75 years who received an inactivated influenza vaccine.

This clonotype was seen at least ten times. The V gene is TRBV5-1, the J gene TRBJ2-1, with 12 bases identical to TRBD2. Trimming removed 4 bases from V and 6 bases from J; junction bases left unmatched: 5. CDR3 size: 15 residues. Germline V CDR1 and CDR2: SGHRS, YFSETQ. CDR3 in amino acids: CASSQTSGSSNEQFF. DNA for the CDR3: TGCGCCAGCAGCCAGACTAGCGGGAGTTCCAATGAGCAGTTCTTC.

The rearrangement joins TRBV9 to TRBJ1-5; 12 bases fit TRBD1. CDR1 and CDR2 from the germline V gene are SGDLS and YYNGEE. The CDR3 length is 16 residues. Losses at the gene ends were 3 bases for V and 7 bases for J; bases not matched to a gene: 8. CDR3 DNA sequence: TGTGCCAGCAGCGGAGGGACAGGGGGCTCCGGGCAGCCCCAGCATTTT. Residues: CASSGGTGGSGQPQHF.

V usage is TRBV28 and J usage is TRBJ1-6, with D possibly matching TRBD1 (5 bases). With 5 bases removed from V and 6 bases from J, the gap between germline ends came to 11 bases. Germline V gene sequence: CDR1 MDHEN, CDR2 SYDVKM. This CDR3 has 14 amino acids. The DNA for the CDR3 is TGTGCCAGCAGTCTCCCAGGGCCTAATTCACCCCTCCACTTT. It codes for CASSLPGPNSPLHF. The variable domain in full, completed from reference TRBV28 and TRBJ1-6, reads DVKVTQSSRYLVKRTGEKVFLECVQDMDHENMFWYRQDPGLGLRLIYFSYDVKMKEKGDIPEGYSVSREKKERFSLILESASTNQTSMYLCASSLPGPNSPLHFGNGTRLTVT.

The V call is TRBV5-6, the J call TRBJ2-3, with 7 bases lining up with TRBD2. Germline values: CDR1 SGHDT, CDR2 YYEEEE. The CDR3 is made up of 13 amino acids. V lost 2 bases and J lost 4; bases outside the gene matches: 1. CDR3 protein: CASSFAGADTQYF. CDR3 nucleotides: TGTGCCAGCAGCTTCGCGGGAGCAGATACGCAGTATTTT.

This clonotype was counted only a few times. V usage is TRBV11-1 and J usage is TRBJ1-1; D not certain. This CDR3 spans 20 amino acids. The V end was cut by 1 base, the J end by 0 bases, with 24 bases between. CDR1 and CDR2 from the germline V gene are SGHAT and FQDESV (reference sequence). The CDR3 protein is CASSLDYLFSGRPLNTEAFF. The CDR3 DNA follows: TGTGCCAGCAGCTTAGATTATTTATTCTCGGGGAGACCCCTGAACACTGAAGCTTTCTTT.

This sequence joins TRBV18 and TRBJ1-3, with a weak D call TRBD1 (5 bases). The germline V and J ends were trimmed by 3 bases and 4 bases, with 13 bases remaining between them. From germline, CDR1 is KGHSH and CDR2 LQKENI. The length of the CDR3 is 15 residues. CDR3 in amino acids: CASSPLPGSGNTIYF. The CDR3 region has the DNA TGTGCCAGCTCACCTCTCCCAGGGTCCGGAAACACCATATATTTT.

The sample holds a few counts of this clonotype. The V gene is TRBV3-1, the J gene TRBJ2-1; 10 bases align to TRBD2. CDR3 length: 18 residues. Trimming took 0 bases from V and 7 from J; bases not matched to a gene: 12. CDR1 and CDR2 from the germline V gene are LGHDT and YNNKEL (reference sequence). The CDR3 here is CASSQEPSGSSTRNEQFF. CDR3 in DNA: TGTGCCAGCAGCCAAGAACCTAGCGGGAGTTCTACCAGGAATGAGCAGTTCTTC.

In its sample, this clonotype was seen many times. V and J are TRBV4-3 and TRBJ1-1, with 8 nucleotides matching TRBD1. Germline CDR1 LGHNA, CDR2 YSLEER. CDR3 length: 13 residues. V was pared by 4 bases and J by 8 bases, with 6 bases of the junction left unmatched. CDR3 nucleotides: TGCGCCAGCAGCCGCGGACAGGGCGGGGAAGCTTTCTTT. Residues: CASSRGQGGEAFF.

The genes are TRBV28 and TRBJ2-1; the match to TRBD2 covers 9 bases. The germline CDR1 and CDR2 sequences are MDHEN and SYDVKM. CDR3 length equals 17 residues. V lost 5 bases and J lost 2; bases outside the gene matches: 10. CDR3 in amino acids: CASSQEGLAAAYNEQFF. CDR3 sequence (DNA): TGTGCCAGCAGTCAAGAGGGACTAGCTGCCGCCTACAATGAGCAGTTCTTC.

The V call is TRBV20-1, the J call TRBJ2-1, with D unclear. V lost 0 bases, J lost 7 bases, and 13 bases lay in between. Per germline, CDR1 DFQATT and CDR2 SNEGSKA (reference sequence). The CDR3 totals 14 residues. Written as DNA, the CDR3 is TGCAGTGCTAGAGATTTTGTTACAGTTAATGAGCAGTTCTTC. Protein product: CSARDFVTVNEQFF.

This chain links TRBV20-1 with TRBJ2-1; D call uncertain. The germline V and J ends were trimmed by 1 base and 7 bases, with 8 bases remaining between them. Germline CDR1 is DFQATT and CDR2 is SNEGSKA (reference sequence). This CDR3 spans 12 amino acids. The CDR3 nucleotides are TGCAGTGCTAGAGGTGGTCGGAATGAGCAGTTCTTC. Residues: CSARGGRNEQFF.

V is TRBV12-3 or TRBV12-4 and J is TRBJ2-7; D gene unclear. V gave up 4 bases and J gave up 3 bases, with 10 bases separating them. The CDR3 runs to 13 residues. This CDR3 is CASSYLQSYEQYF. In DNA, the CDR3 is TGTGCCAGCAGTTACCTACAGAGCTACGAGCAGTACTTC.

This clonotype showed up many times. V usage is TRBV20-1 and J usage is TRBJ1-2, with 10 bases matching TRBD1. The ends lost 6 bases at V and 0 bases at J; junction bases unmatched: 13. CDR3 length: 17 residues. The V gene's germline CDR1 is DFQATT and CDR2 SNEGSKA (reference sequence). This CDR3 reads CSAQSRDRGYSNYGYTF. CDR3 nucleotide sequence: TGCAGTGCGCAGAGCCGGGACAGGGGATACTCTAACTATGGCTACACCTTC.

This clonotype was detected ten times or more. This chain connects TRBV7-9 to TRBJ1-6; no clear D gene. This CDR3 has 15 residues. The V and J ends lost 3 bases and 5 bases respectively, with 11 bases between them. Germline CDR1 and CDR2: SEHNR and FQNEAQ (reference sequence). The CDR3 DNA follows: TGTGCCAGCAGCTTGGGTGGCGGTAATAATTCACCCCTCCACTTT. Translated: CASSLGGGNNSPLHF.

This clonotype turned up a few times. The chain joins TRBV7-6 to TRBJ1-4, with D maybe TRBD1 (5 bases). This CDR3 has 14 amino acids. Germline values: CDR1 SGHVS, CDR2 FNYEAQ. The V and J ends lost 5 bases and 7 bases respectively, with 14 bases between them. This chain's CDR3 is CASSPGTGSEKLFF. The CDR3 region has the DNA TGTGCCAGCAGCCCGGGGACGGGATCTGAAAAACTGTTTTTT.

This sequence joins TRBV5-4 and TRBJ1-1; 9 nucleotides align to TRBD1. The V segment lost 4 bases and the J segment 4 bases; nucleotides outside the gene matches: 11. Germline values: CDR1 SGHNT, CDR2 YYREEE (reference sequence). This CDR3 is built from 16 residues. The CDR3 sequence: CASSPSGDRAGTEAFF. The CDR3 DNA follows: TGTGCCAGCAGCCCTTCGGGGGACAGGGCAGGCACTGAAGCTTTCTTT.

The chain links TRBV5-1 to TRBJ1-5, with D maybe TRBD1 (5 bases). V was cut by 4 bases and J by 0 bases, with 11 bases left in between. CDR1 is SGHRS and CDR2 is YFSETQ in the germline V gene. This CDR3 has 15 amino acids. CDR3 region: CASSIDSYSNQPQHF. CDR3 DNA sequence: TGCGCCAGCAGCATCGACAGCTATAGCAATCAGCCCCAGCATTTT.

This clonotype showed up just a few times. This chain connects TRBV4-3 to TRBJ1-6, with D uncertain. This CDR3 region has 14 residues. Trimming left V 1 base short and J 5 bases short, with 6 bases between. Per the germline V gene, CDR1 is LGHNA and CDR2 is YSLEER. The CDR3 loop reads CASSQGVNNSPLHF. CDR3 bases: TGCGCCAGCAGCCAAGGGGTAAATAATTCACCCCTCCACTTT.